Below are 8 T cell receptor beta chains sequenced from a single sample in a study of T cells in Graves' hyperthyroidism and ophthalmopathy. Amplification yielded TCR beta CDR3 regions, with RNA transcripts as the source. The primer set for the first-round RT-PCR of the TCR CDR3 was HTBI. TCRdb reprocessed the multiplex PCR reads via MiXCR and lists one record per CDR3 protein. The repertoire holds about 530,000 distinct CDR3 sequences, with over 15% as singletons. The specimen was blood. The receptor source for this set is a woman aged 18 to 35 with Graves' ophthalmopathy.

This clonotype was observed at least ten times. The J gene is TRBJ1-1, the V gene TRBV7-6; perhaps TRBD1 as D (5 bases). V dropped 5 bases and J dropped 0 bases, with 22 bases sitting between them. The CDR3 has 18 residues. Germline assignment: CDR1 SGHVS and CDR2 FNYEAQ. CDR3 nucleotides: TGTGCCAGCAGCGACTGGACATCGGGGCTTTACATGAACACTGAAGCTTTCTTT. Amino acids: CASSDWTSGLYMNTEAFF.

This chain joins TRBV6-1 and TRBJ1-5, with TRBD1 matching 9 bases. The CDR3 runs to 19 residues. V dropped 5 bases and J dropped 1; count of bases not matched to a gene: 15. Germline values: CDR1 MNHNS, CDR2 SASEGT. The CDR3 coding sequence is TGTGCCAGCAGTACACGATTGGGACAGGGAAGTTTGAGCAATCAGCCCCAGCATTTT. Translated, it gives CASSTRLGQGSLSNQPQHF.

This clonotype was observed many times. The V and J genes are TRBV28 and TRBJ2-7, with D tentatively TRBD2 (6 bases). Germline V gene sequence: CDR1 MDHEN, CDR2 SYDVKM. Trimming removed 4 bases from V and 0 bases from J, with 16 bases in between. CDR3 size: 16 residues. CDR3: CASSSRWGDSSYEQYF. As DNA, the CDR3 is TGTGCCAGCAGTTCCAGGTGGGGGGATAGCTCCTACGAGCAGTACTTC.

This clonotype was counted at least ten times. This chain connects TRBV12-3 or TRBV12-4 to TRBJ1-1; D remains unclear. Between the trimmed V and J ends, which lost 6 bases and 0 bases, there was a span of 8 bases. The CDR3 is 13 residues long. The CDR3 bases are TGTGCCAGCAGCCGGGATATGAACACTGAAGCTTTCTTT. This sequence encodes CASSRDMNTEAFF.

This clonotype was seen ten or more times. The CDR3 is CASSLSTGDGYTF. In nucleotides, the CDR3 is TGTGCCAGCAGTTTATCGACAGGGGATGGCTACACCTTC. The chain links TRBV27 to TRBJ1-2; 8 bases line up with TRBD1. Germline V gene lookup returns CDR1 MNHEY and CDR2 SMNVEV (reference sequence). The trim removed 0 bases at V and 6 bases at J, leaving 0 bases unmatched. The CDR3 consists of 13 residues.

CDR3 region: CASTPTGWSSYNEQFF. The CDR3 coding sequence is TGTGCCAGCACCCCAACAGGCTGGAGCTCCTACAATGAGCAGTTCTTC. The V call is TRBV5-6, the J call TRBJ2-1; perhaps TRBD1 as D (5 bases). Germline CDR1 SGHDT, CDR2 YYEEEE. V was shortened by 6 bases and J by 0 bases, with 16 bases between the two germline ends. This CDR3 region has 16 residues.

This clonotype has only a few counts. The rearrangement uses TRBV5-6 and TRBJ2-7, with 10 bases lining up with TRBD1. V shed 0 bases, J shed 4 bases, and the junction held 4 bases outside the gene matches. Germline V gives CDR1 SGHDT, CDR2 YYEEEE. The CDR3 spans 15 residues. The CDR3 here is CASSLDGQGVYEQYF. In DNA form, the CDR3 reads TGTGCCAGCAGCTTGGATGGACAGGGGGTTTACGAGCAGTACTTC. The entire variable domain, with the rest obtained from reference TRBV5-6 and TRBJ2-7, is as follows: DAGVTQSPTHLIKTRGQQVTLRCSPKSGHDTVSWYQQALGQGPQFIFQYYEEEERQRGNFPDRFSGHQFPNYSSELNVNALLLGDSALYLCASSLDGQGVYEQYFGPGTRLTVT.

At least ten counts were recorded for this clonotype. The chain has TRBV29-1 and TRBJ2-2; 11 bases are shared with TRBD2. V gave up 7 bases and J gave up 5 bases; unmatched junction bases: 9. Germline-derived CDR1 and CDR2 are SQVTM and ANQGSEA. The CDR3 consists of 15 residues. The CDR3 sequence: CSALLAGVQTGELFF. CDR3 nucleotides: TGCAGCGCCCTACTAGCGGGAGTACAGACCGGGGAGCTGTTTTTT.